The 9 T cell receptor beta chains in this list originate from one sample, sequenced in a study of cytomegalovirus exposure and HLA in healthy donors. 13 Jbeta primers and 60 Vbeta primers were used for the PCR. Libraries were prepared by immunoSEQ multiplex PCR; TCRdb keeps only in-frame clonotypes and omits some of them. The profile covers about 170,000 clones, with approximately 85% appearing a single time and 2% to 3% taken by the ten largest. The specimen was PBMCs. The receptors shown here come from a young man in good health and CMV-seropositive.

The chain couples TRBV18 to TRBJ1-5; TRBD1 might be the D (5 bases). Germline CDR1 and CDR2: KGHSH and LQKENI. Trimming took 3 bases from V and 4 from J, leaving 13 bases between them. The CDR3 has 15 residues. The CDR3 DNA reads as TGTGCCAGCTCACCGGTGGGGGGGGAAAATCAGCCCCAGCATTTT. This translates into CASSPVGGENQPQHF.

This clone was seen a few times. The chain carries TRBV19 and TRBJ2-1; D might be TRBD2 (5 bases). The CDR3 has 16 amino acids. Trimming pared 2 bases from V and 3 bases from J, leaving 14 bases between. Looked up from germline, CDR1 is LNHDA and CDR2 is SQIVND (reference sequence). The CDR3 is CASSINRGIVYNEQFF. The CDR3 coding sequence is TGTGCCAGTAGTATAAATCGGGGAATCGTCTACAATGAGCAGTTCTTC. The complete variable domain, with remaining parts taken from reference TRBV19 and TRBJ2-1, reads DGGITQSPKYLFRKEGQNVTLSCEQNLNHDAMYWYRQDPGQGLRLIYYSQIVNDFQKGDIAEGYSVSREKKESFPLTVTSAQKNPTAFYLCASSINRGIVYNEQFFGPGTRLTVL.

The rearrangement uses TRBV18 and TRBJ2-7, with no clear D. Per the germline V gene, CDR1 is KGHSH and CDR2 is LQKENI. V lost 1 base and J lost 6, with 13 bases in between. The CDR3 totals 14 residues. CDR3 region: CASSPQLTEAEQYF. CDR3 nucleotide sequence: TGTGCCAGCTCACCACAACTAACTGAGGCCGAGCAGTACTTC.

The chain is built from TRBV11-3 and TRBJ2-1, with 10 bases lining up with TRBD2. The V gene end was trimmed by 6 bases and the J gene end by 3 bases; junction bases not matched to a gene: 8. Germline V gene data show CDR1 as SGHNT and CDR2 as YENEEA. The CDR3 is 16 amino acids. This CDR3 reads CASSGEGLANYNEQFF. Here the CDR3 DNA reads TGTGCCAGCAGTGGTGAGGGACTAGCGAACTACAATGAGCAGTTCTTC.

Here the CDR3 DNA reads TGTGCCAGCAGAATTTCGGGCCAAGAGACCCAGTACTTC. Amino acids: CASRISGQETQYF. This sequence joins TRBV6-1 and TRBJ2-5; the D is unclear. The CDR3 is made up of 13 amino acids. The V gene lost 6 bases and the J gene lost 1 base, with 9 bases spanning the gap. Germline-derived CDR1 and CDR2 are MNHNS and SASEGT.

This chain uses TRBV19 with TRBJ1-1; D might be TRBD1 (6 bases). CDR1 LNHDA and CDR2 SQIVND come from the germline V gene (reference sequence). V lost 6 bases, J lost 5 bases, and 10 bases lay in between. This CDR3 has 12 amino acids. CDR3 coding DNA: TGTGCCAGTAGATACCAGGGGACTGAAGCTTTCTTT. Translating it yields CASRYQGTEAFF.

J is TRBJ2-3 and V is TRBV2; 9 bases line up with TRBD2. With 4 bases clipped from V and 1 base from J, the junction kept 6 bases outside the gene matches. This CDR3 is 16 amino acids long. Germline-derived CDR1 and CDR2 are SNHLY and FYNNEI. Written as DNA, the CDR3 is TGTGCCAGCAGTGGGGGTAGCGGGAGTGGCACAGATACGCAGTATTTT. Encoded protein: CASSGGSGSGTDTQYF.

This clone was counted a few times. The chain is built from TRBV7-2 and TRBJ1-1, with D hard to call. This CDR3 has 13 amino acids. V was pared by 7 bases and J by 4 bases, with 13 bases between. Germline V gene sequence: CDR1 SGHTA, CDR2 FQGNSA. The CDR3 sequence is CASIISASTEAFF. The CDR3 DNA follows: TGTGCCAGCATCATCTCAGCTAGCACTGAAGCTTTCTTT.

The CDR3 region is CASSPGGGDYGYTF. CDR3 in DNA: TGTGCCAGCAGCCCCGGCGGGGGAGACTATGGCTACACCTTC. The chain uses TRBV7-9 and TRBJ1-2; maybe TRBD1 (5 bases). This CDR3 region has 14 residues. The V gene lost 5 bases and the J gene lost 3 bases, with 13 bases spanning the gap. Germline V gene sequence: CDR1 SEHNR, CDR2 FQNEAQ (reference sequence).